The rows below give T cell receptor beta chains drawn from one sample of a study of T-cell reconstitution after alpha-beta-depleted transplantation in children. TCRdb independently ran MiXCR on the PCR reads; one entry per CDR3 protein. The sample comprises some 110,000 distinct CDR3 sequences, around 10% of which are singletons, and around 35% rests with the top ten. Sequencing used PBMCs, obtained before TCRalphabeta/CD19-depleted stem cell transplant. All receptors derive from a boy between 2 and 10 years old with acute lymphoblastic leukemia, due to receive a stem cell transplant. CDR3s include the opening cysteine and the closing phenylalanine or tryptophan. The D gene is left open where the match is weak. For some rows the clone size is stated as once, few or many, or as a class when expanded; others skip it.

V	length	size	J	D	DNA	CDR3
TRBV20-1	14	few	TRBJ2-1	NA	TGCAGTGCTAGAGGGGGTACCTCCTACAATGAGCAGTTCTTC	CSARGGTSYNEQFF
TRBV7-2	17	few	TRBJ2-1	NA	TGTGCCAGCAGCTCAGTGATGCACCGGGACTTCTACAATGAGCAGTTCTTC	CASSSVMHRDFYNEQFF
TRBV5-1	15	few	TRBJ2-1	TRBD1	TGCGCCAGCAGCTCGGACAGGCATAGTTACAATGAGCAGTTCTTC	CASSSDRHSYNEQFF
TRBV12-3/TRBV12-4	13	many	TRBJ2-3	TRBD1	TGTGCCAGCAGCGGACAGGCGTCAGATACGCAGTATTTT	CASSGQASDTQYF
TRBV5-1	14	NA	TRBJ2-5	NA	TGCGCCAGCAGCTTGCGAGGCAACCAAGAGACCCAGTACTTC	CASSLRGNQETQYF
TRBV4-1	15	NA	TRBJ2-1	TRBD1	TGCGCCAGCAGCCCCCGGGACAGTGACGGACATGAGCAGTTCTTC	CASSPRDSDGHEQFF
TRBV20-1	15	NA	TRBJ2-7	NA	TGCAGTGCTGATAGGGTCCTAGCCCACTTCTACGAGCAGTACTTC	CSADRVLAHFYEQYF
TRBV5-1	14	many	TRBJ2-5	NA	TGCGCCAGCAGCTTGAGCGGAATTCAAGAGACCCAGTACTTC	CASSLSGIQETQYF
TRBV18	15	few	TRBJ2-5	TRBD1	TGTGCCAGCTCAAGGGGGACAGAGCGACTTGGGACCCAGTACTTC	CASSRGTERLGTQYF
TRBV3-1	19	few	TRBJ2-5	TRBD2	TGTGCCAGCAGCCAAGATGGGGGACTAGCGGGAGGGCTGGGGGAGACCCAGTACTTC	CASSQDGGLAGGLGETQYF
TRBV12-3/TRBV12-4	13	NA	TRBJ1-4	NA	TGTGCCAGCAGTTTAGTCACTAATGAAAAACTGTTTTTT	CASSLVTNEKLFF
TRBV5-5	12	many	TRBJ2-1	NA	TGTGCCAGCAGCTGGACTGGCAATGAGCAGTTCTTC	CASSWTGNEQFF
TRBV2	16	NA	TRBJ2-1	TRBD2	TGTGCCAGCAGTGAAGCGCAGGTAGCGGGAGTAAGTAAGCAGTTCTTC	CASSEAQVAGVSKQFF
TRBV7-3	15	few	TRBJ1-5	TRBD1	TGTGCCAGCAGCGCCAGGGGGCGCGGAAATCAGCCCCAGCATTTT	CASSARGRGNQPQHF
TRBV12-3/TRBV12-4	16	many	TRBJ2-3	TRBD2	TGTGCCAGCTCCCTGAGGGCGGGAGGGCCTGCAGATACGCAGTATTTT	CASSLRAGGPADTQYF
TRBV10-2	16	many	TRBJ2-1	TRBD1	TGCGCCAGCAGCGAAGCCGGGACAGGGGCCTACAATGAGCAGTTCTTC	CASSEAGTGAYNEQFF
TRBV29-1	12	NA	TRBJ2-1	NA	TGCAGCGTTGGGGACCCGCGTTCGGAGCAGTTCTTC	CSVGDPRSEQFF
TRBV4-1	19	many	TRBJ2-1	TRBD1	TGCGCCAGCAGCCAAGATGGGACAGGGGCAGAGTATTCGATCAATGAGCAGTTCTTC	CASSQDGTGAEYSINEQFF
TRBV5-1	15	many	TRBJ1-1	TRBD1	TGCGCCAGCAGATGGGCAGGGGGCATGGACACTGAAGCTTTCTTT	CASRWAGGMDTEAFF
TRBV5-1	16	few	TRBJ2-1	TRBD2	TGCGCCAGCAGCTTGATGAGCGGGAGTGGGAACAATGAGCAGTTCTTC	CASSLMSGSGNNEQFF
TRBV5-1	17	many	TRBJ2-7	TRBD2	TGCGCCAGCAGCTTGGCCGGCGGGAGGACAAGCTCCTACGAGCAGTACTTC	CASSLAGGRTSSYEQYF
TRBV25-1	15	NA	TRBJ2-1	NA	TGTGCCAGCAGTCGAACATACCGGTCTATCAATGAGGAGTTCTTC	CASSRTYRSINEEFF
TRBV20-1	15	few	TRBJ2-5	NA	TGCAGTGCTAGAGATGGCCGAGACCCCCGAGAGACCCAGTACTTC	CSARDGRDPRETQYF
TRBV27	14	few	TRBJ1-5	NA	TGTGCCAGCAGTAACAGGGTTGGCAATCAGCCCCAGCATTTT	CASSNRVGNQPQHF
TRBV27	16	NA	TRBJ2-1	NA	TGTGCCAGCAGTGACTTCCGGAGATTCGGCGCGGATGAGCAGTTCTTC	CASSDFRRFGADEQFF
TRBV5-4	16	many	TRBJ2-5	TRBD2	TGTGCCAGCAGCTTGGGATCCAGGACTAGTCAAGAGACCCAGTACTTC	CASSLGSRTSQETQYF
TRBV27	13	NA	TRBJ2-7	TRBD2	TGTGCCAGCAGGACTAGCGGGACCTACGAGCAGTACTTC	CASRTSGTYEQYF
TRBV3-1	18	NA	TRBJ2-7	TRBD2	TGTGCCAGCAGCCACTTTCCCTTTTTAGCGGGAGAGGGCTACGAGCAGTACTTC	CASSHFPFLAGEGYEQYF
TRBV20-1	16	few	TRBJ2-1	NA	TGCAGTGCTAGAAGGGGGGCTGTGGGAGGCAACAATGAGCAGTTCTTC	CSARRGAVGGNNEQFF
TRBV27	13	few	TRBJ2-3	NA	TGTGCCAGCACCAGGGCGTACACAGATACGCAGTATTTT	CASTRAYTDTQYF
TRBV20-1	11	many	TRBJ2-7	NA	TGCAGTGCTAGAGTCCTCGGCGAGCAGTACTTC	CSARVLGEQYF
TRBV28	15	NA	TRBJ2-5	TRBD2	TGTGCCAGCAGTTTAGGGGCGGGAGGTCAGGAGACCCAGTACTTC	CASSLGAGGQETQYF
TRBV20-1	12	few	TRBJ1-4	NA	TGCAGTGCATTCGGGGGTGGGGAAAAACTGTTTTTT	CSAFGGGEKLFF
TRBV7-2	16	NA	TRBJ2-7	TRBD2	TGTGCCAGCAGCTTAGTCGGGACTAGCGGATCCTACGAGCAGTACTTC	CASSLVGTSGSYEQYF
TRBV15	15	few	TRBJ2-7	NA	TGTGCCACCAGCAGAACCCTGGACTTAACCTACGAGCAGTACTTC	CATSRTLDLTYEQYF
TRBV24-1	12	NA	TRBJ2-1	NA	TGTGCCACCATGGGGGGGCAGGGTGGGCAGTTCTTC	CATMGGQGGQFF
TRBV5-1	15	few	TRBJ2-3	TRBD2	TGCGCCAGCAGTCGAGCGGGATATAGCACAGATACGCAGTATTTT	CASSRAGYSTDTQYF
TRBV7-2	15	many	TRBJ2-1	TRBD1	TGTGCCAGCAGCTTAGGGACAGGGTTAACATATGAGCAGTTCTTC	CASSLGTGLTYEQFF
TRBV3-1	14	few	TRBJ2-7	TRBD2	TGTGCCAGCAGCCAAGTAGCGGGAGAGGGCGAGCAGTACTTC	CASSQVAGEGEQYF
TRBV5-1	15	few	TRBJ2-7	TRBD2	TGCGCCAGCAGCTCCGGACTAGCGGGAGGTGGCGAGCAGTACTTC	CASSSGLAGGGEQYF
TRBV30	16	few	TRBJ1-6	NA	TGTGCCTGGAGTGTCCAACAAAGCTCCTATAATTCACCCCTCCACTTT	CAWSVQQSSYNSPLHF
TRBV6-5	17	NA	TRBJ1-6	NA	TGTGCCAGCAGTTACTCGAGAGCGGGAGTTCGTTCCTCACCCCTCCACTTT	CASSYSRAGVRSSPLHF
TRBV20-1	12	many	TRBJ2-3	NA	TGCAGTGCCGGCCGAAGGGGAGATACGCAGTATTTT	CSAGRRGDTQYF
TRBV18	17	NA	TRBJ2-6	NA	TGTGCCAGCTCACCTTATACGTCCGGCTCTGGGGCCAACGTCCTGACTTTC	CASSPYTSGSGANVLTF
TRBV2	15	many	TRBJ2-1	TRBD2	TGTGCCAGCAGTGGCTCTAGCGGGACATACAATGAGCAGTTCTTC	CASSGSSGTYNEQFF
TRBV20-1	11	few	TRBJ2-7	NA	TGCAGTGCCAGGGGCGGGCTCGAGCAGTACTTC	CSARGGLEQYF
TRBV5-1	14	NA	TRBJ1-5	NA	TGCGCCAGCAGCTTGGCCGATTTCAATCAGCCCCAGCATTTT	CASSLADFNQPQHF
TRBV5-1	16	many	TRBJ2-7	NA	TGCGCCAGCAGCTTGGATCCGAGCGGAGGATCCTACGAGCAGTACTTC	CASSLDPSGGSYEQYF
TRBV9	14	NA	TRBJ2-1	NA	TGTGCCAGCAGCGTAGAAGTGGGTCTGTATGAGCAGTTCTTC	CASSVEVGLYEQFF
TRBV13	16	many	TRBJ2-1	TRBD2	TGTGCCAGCAGCCAAACGACTAGCGGGAGGGCCAATGAGCAGTTCTTC	CASSQTTSGRANEQFF
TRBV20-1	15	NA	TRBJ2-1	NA	TGCAGTGCTAAGGTCCCCGGGGTTGTAGGAAATGAGCAGTTCTTC	CSAKVPGVVGNEQFF
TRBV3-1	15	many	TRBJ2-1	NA	TGTGCCAGCAGCCAGCAAAGCGGTACTGTCAATGAGCAGTTCTTC	CASSQQSGTVNEQFF
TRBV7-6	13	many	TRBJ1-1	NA	TGTGCCAGCAGCCGGCAGGGGTGGCCTGAAGCTTTCTTT	CASSRQGWPEAFF
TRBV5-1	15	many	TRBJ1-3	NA	TGCGCCAGCAGCTTGGGACCGCATATTGGAAACACCATATATTTT	CASSLGPHIGNTIYF
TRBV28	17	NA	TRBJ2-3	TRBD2	TGTGCCAGCAGTTCATACCCGACTAGCGGTGTCCCAGATACGCAGTATTTT	CASSSYPTSGVPDTQYF
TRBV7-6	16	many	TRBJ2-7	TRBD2	TGTGCCAGCAGCGATAACACGGGACTAGCGGTCTCCGAGCAGTACTTC	CASSDNTGLAVSEQYF
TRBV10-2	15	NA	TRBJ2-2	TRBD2	TGCGCCAGCAGGATGGAGCGGGAGGGCGACGGGGAGCTGTTTTTT	CASRMEREGDGELFF
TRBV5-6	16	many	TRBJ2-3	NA	TGTGCCAGCAGCTTGGCCGTAAGGGCCAGCACAGATACGCAGTATTTT	CASSLAVRASTDTQYF
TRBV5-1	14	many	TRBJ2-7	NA	TGCGCCAGCAGCTTGGTCGGAGGCTCCTACGAGCAGTACTTC	CASSLVGGSYEQYF